These 30 T cell receptor beta chains were sequenced from one sample in a study of beta chain features in type 1 diabetes. Expressed TCRB transcripts were sequenced after all isolated RNA was converted to cDNA. Method: immunoSEQ multiplex PCR; TCRdb's copy keeps in-frame clones and lacks some. The sample carries about 180,000 clones, 10% to 15% recorded once. The sample taken for sequencing was central memory CD4+ T cells from blood. The receptor set was obtained from a young woman in good health.

This clone appeared a few times. V gene TRBV7-2 combines with J gene TRBJ1-5, with D possibly matching TRBD1 (6 bases). CDR3 length: 14 residues. The V gene's germline CDR1 is SGHTA and CDR2 FQGNSA. V lost 5 bases to trimming and J lost 5 bases, with 13 bases between them. This CDR3 reads CASSQGGRDQPQHF. CDR3 nucleotide sequence: TGTGCCAGCAGCCAAGGGGGTCGGGATCAGCCCCAGCATTTT.

The V gene is TRBV7-2, the J gene TRBJ2-7; D is ambiguous. This CDR3 region has 12 residues. V lost 5 bases to trimming and J lost 4 bases, with 9 bases between them. Germline CDR1 is SGHTA and CDR2 is FQGNSA. The CDR3 reads CASSLARYEQYF. The DNA of the CDR3 is TGTGCCAGCAGCCTCGCTCGGTACGAGCAGTACTTC.

The rearrangement joins TRBV6-5 to TRBJ2-3; possible D gene TRBD1, 7 bases. The germline V gene has CDR1 MNHEY and CDR2 SVGAGI. The CDR3 spans 14 residues. Trimming removed 4 bases from V and 4 bases from J, with 12 bases in between. This CDR3 is CASSFQGGPDTQYF. The CDR3 DNA is TGTGCCAGCAGTTTTCAGGGGGGTCCAGATACGCAGTATTTT.

This clone was observed a few times. The rearrangement joins TRBV28 to TRBJ2-7, with 7 bases aligning to TRBD1. Germline assignment: CDR1 MDHEN and CDR2 SYDVKM. Trimming cost V 8 bases and J 6 bases; bases outside gene matches: 7. The CDR3 is made up of 12 amino acids. The CDR3 coding sequence is TGTGCCAGCTTGCAGGGGGATAGCGAGCAGTACTTC. The encoded protein is CASLQGDSEQYF.

The CDR3 bases are TGTGCCAGCAGCCCGTCCCGGGACAGTCTAAGGCAGTTCTTC. Translation gives CASSPSRDSLRQFF. The chain links TRBV14 to TRBJ2-1; TRBD1 agrees at 7 bases. Germline V gives CDR1 SGHDN, CDR2 FVKESK. CDR3 length equals 14 residues. V lost 4 bases, J lost 12 bases, and 12 bases stayed unmatched.

This clone was counted a few times. This chain joins TRBV7-2 and TRBJ2-7; D uncertain. Germline CDR1 is SGHTA and CDR2 is FQGNSA. Trimming took 4 bases from V and 3 from J, leaving 13 bases between them. This CDR3 contains 14 residues. CDR3 sequence reads: CASSSRLRSYEQYF. Written as DNA, the CDR3 is TGTGCCAGCAGCTCAAGACTTCGCAGCTACGAGCAGTACTTC.

This clone turned up a few times. The genes are TRBV5-1 and TRBJ2-1, with TRBD2 matching 8 bases. Germline V gene data show CDR1 as SGHRS and CDR2 as YFSETQ. The CDR3 totals 16 residues. V gave up 0 bases and J gave up 8 bases; unmatched junction bases: 10. The chain's CDR3 is CASSLALTGGPDEQFF. CDR3 in DNA: TGCGCCAGCAGCTTGGCCTTAACGGGAGGGCCAGATGAGCAGTTCTTC. Variable domain in full (rest from reference TRBV5-1 and TRBJ2-1): KAGVTQTPRYLIKTRGQQVTLSCSPISGHRSVSWYQQTPGQGLQFLFEYFSETQRNKGNFPGRFSGRQFSNSRSEMNVSTLELGDSALYLCASSLALTGGPDEQFFGPGTRLTVL.

The chain uses TRBV12-1 and TRBJ2-7; the table names TRBD2, a call not compared with the DNA. TRBV12-1 is termed a pseudogene. The CDR3 spans 17 residues. The CDR3, as DNA: TGTGCCAGCAGCTCTCGGACTAGCGGGAGGGAGTCCTACGAGCAGTACTTC. Encoded protein: CASSSRTSGRESYEQYF.

The gene calls are TRBV28 and TRBJ2-1; 9 bases are a match to TRBD1. The CDR3 runs 15 residues. Germline CDR1 is MDHEN and CDR2 is SYDVKM. V dropped 6 bases and J dropped 7; count of bases not matched to a gene: 10. CDR3 nucleotides: TGTGCCAGCAGATTCCGGGACAGGGACGGAAATGAGCAGTTCTTC. Translated, it gives CASRFRDRDGNEQFF.

In its sample, this clone was seen a few times. J is TRBJ2-3 and V is TRBV4-1, with 10 bases aligning to TRBD1. Germline V gene sequence: CDR1 MGHRA, CDR2 YSYEKL. Trimming cost V 1 base and J 3 bases; bases outside gene matches: 10. CDR3 length: 18 amino acids. The DNA for the CDR3 is TGCGCCAGCAGCCAAGTTCCGGTCGGGACAGGGGAGACAGATACGCAGTATTTT. It specifies CASSQVPVGTGETDTQYF.

This chain uses TRBV7-6 with TRBJ2-5, with a weak D call TRBD1 (6 bases). V was cut by 5 bases and J by 7 bases, with 14 bases left in between. This CDR3 has 13 amino acids. The V gene's germline CDR1 is SGHVS and CDR2 FNYEAQ. The CDR3 sequence: CASSPSGEGTQYF. The CDR3 DNA follows: TGTGCCAGCAGCCCATCAGGGGAAGGGACCCAGTACTTC. The whole variable domain, remainder taken from reference TRBV7-6 and TRBJ2-5, is GAGVSQSPRYKVTKRGQDVALRCDPISGHVSLYWYRQALGQGPEFLTYFNYEAQQDKSGLPNDRFSAERPEGSISTLTIQRTEQRDSAMYRCASSPSGEGTQYFGPGTRLLVL.

This clone was recorded at least ten times. This chain joins TRBV13 and TRBJ2-6, with D perhaps matching TRBD2 (6 bases). Germline CDR1 and CDR2: PRHDT and FYEKMQ (reference sequence). The CDR3 totals 18 residues. The V gene lost 5 bases and the J gene lost 4 bases, with 21 bases spanning the gap. The CDR3 protein is CASSPGLWHIEGANVLTF. DNA for the CDR3: TGTGCCAGCAGCCCGGGACTGTGGCATATAGAAGGGGCCAACGTCCTGACTTTC.

This clone was seen a handful of times. J is TRBJ2-7 and V is TRBV29-1; 8 nucleotides align to TRBD1. CDR1 is SQVTM and CDR2 is ANQGSEA in the germline V gene. V lost 4 bases to trimming and J lost 1 base; unmatched junction nucleotides: 9. The CDR3 consists of 15 residues. The CDR3, as DNA: TGCAGCGTTGCCTACGGGACAGGTCGTTCCTACGAGCAGTACTTC. This encodes CSVAYGTGRSYEQYF.

J is TRBJ2-5 and V is TRBV5-4; 11 nucleotides line up with TRBD1. V shed 5 bases, J shed 5 bases, and the junction held 8 bases outside the gene matches. CDR1 SGHNT and CDR2 YYREEE come from the germline V gene (reference sequence). The CDR3 consists of 15 residues. CDR3 in amino acids: CASSSRTGGEETQYF. CDR3 nucleotide sequence: TGTGCCAGCAGTAGCCGGACAGGGGGCGAGGAGACCCAGTACTTC.

The chain has TRBV5-1 and TRBJ1-1, with D possibly matching TRBD1 (5 bases). V was shortened by 4 bases and J by 1 base, with 14 bases between the two germline ends. The length of the CDR3 is 15 residues. The germline CDR1 and CDR2 sequences are SGHRS and YFSETQ. The CDR3: CASSRQISSNTEAFF. CDR3 nucleotide sequence: TGCGCCAGCAGCCGACAGATATCCTCGAACACTGAAGCTTTCTTT.

Only a few counts were recorded for this clone. Other DNA sequences in this specimen translate into the identical CDR3. The chain carries TRBV18 and TRBJ1-2, with TRBD1 matching over 7 bases. V shed 4 bases and J 2 bases; nucleotides not matched to a gene: 4. The germline gives CDR1 KGHSH, CDR2 LQKENI. CDR3 size: 14 residues. The CDR3 nucleotides are TGTGCCAGCTCACTGACAGGGCGAAACTATGGCTACACCTTC. This encodes CASSLTGRNYGYTF.

V usage is TRBV4-3 and J usage is TRBJ1-2; D gene unclear. Germline CDR1 and CDR2: LGHNA and YSLEER. The V end was cut by 0 bases, the J end by 4 bases, with 6 bases between. The CDR3 spans 13 residues. In DNA form, the CDR3 reads TGCGCCAGCAGCCAAGATCCCCTCTATGGCTACACCTTC. This gives the protein CASSQDPLYGYTF.

In its sample, this clone was seen a few times. V usage is TRBV7-2 and J usage is TRBJ2-2; the D is unclear. Germline loops: CDR1 SGHTA, CDR2 FQGNSA. The CDR3 is 12 amino acids. V was trimmed by 5 bases and J by 9 bases, leaving 10 bases between them. CDR3 bases: TGTGCCAGCAGCCCGACTTCCCGGGAGCTGTTTTTT. It translates to CASSPTSRELFF. Combining the CDR3 with reference TRBV7-2 and TRBJ2-2 gives the whole variable domain GAGVSQSPSNKVTEKGKDVELRCDPISGHTALYWYRQSLGQGLEFLIYFQGNSAPDKSGLPSDRFSAERTGGSVSTLTIQRTQQEDSAVYLCASSPTSRELFFGEGSRLTVL.

The V and J genes are TRBV5-1 and TRBJ2-1, with D possibly TRBD1 on 5 matching bases. The germline CDR1 and CDR2 sequences are SGHRS and YFSETQ. With 7 bases removed from V and 0 bases from J, the gap between germline ends came to 17 bases. The CDR3 spans 16 residues. The CDR3 coding sequence is TGCGCCAGCCGGGCTCCAGGGCTAAGCTCCTACAATGAGCAGTTCTTC. This gives the protein CASRAPGLSSYNEQFF.

This clone has only a few counts. The rearrangement joins TRBV11-3 to TRBJ2-1; tentative D call: TRBD2 (6 bases). Trimming stripped 2 bases from V and 6 bases from J, with 8 bases between. This CDR3 comprises 13 residues. Germline V gene sequence: CDR1 SGHNT, CDR2 YENEEA. The DNA of the CDR3 is TGTGCCAGCAGCTTAACTAGCACCAATGAGCAGTTCTTC. Residues: CASSLTSTNEQFF.

This clone was detected a few times. The rearrangement uses TRBV28 and TRBJ2-1; 9 positions agree with TRBD1. With V trimmed by 4 bases and J by 7 bases, 8 bases remained unmatched. In germline, CDR1 is MDHEN, CDR2 SYDVKM. CDR3 length: 15 residues. CDR3 region: CASSSSGQGGNEQFF. DNA of the CDR3: TGTGCCAGCAGTTCGTCGGGACAGGGAGGGAATGAGCAGTTCTTC.

In this sample, this clone turned up a few times. V is TRBV7-9 and J is TRBJ2-2; 8 bases line up with TRBD1. This CDR3 is 15 amino acids long. Unmatched junction bases numbered 6, after V lost 5 bases and J lost 4 bases. Germline V gene sequence: CDR1 SEHNR, CDR2 FQNEAQ (reference sequence). The CDR3 coding sequence is TGTGCCAGCAGCACCCGGACAGGGTCCACCGGGGAGCTGTTTTTT. Its translation: CASSTRTGSTGELFF.

This clone was counted a few times. The genes are TRBV30 and TRBJ1-4, with no clear D. In germline, CDR1 is GTSNPN, CDR2 SVGIG (reference sequence). This CDR3 has 15 amino acids. The V gene lost 2 bases and the J gene lost 3 bases, with 13 bases spanning the gap. The CDR3 DNA sequence: TGTGCCTGGAGTACCCCCGGGTCAGCTAATGAAAAACTGTTTTTT. Translation gives CAWSTPGSANEKLFF.

This clone was picked up a small number of times. The V and J genes are TRBV5-4 and TRBJ1-5, with 8 bases fitting TRBD1. CDR3 size: 19 residues. The V segment lost 1 base and the J segment 1 base; nucleotides outside the gene matches: 13. Germline CDR1 is SGHNT and CDR2 is YYREEE (reference sequence). As DNA, the CDR3 is TGTGCCAGCAGCTTGCAATTGAGCAGGGGGCAGGGCAGCAATCAGCCCCAGCATTTT. Amino acids: CASSLQLSRGQGSNQPQHF.

This clone was recorded a few times. The V call is TRBV9, the J call TRBJ2-1; D might be TRBD2 (5 bases). CDR3 length equals 16 residues. Germline CDR1 SGDLS, CDR2 YYNGEE. The V end lost 0 bases, the J end lost 7 bases, and 17 bases lay between the germline ends. CDR3 protein: CASSVEVGGAGNEQFF. The CDR3 region has the DNA TGTGCCAGCAGCGTAGAGGTCGGAGGAGCAGGTAATGAGCAGTTCTTC.

The chain carries TRBV9 and TRBJ2-7, with 9 bases lining up with TRBD1. The germline V gene has CDR1 SGDLS and CDR2 YYNGEE. The CDR3 spans 16 residues. Trimming cost V 2 bases and J 6 bases; bases outside gene matches: 12. In DNA form, the CDR3 reads TGTGCCAGCAGCGTCGGAGAGGGGGACAGGGTGAGCGAGCAGTACTTC. Its protein product is CASSVGEGDRVSEQYF.

V is TRBV30 and J is TRBJ1-2, with TRBD1 matching 8 bases. This CDR3 has 15 residues. V shed 0 bases, J shed 6 bases, and the junction held 9 bases outside the gene matches. Germline values: CDR1 GTSNPN, CDR2 SVGIG (reference sequence). As DNA, the CDR3 is TGTGCCTGGAGTGTGCGCGGACAGGGAACGGATGGCTACACCTTC. Amino acids: CAWSVRGQGTDGYTF.

This clone was seen more than once but under ten times. The chain carries TRBV29-1 and TRBJ1-3; the D gene is possibly TRBD1 (5 bases). The germline CDR1 and CDR2 sequences are SQVTM and ANQGSEA. Trimming took off 6 bases at V and 3 bases at J, with 9 bases between the two ends. This CDR3 is built from 12 residues. The CDR3: CSVQGSGNTIYF. DNA of the CDR3: TGCAGCGTCCAGGGTAGTGGAAACACCATATATTTT.

This clone has just a few counts. J is TRBJ1-2 and V is TRBV7-2, with 7 bases identical to TRBD1. The V and J ends lost 5 bases and 2 bases, in that order; junction bases with no gene match: 8. From germline, CDR1 is SGHTA and CDR2 FQGNSA. The CDR3 contains 15 residues. The CDR3 is CASSLNGQVNYGYTF. In DNA form, the CDR3 reads TGTGCCAGCAGCCTAAACGGACAGGTGAACTATGGCTACACCTTC.

This chain uses TRBV30 with TRBJ2-1; 16 nucleotides match TRBD2. CDR1 and CDR2 from the germline V gene are GTSNPN and SVGIG (reference sequence). This CDR3 has 17 residues. The V and J ends lost 2 bases and 12 bases, in that order; junction bases with no gene match: 13. CDR3 amino acids: CAWSTGSGTSGRGWQFF. In DNA, the CDR3 is TGTGCCTGGAGTACAGGCTCCGGGACTAGCGGGAGGGGGTGGCAGTTCTTC.